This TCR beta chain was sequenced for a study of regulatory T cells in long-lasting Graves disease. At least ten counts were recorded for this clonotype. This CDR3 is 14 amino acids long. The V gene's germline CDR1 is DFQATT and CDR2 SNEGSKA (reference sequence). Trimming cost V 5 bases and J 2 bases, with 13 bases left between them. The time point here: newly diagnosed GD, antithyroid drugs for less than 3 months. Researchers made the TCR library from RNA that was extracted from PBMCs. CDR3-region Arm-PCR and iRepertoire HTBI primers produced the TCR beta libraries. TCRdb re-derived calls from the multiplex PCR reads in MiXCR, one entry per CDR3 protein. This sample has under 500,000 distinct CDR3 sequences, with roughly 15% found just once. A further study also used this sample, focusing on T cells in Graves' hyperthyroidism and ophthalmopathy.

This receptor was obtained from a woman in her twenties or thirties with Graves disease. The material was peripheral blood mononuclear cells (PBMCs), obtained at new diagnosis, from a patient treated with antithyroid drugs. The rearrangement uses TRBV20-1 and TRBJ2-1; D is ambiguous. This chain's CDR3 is CSARRRIAYNEQFF. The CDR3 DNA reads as TGCAGTGCTCGACGACGGATTGCCTACAATGAGCAGTTCTTC.